The 12 T cell receptor beta chains in this list originate from one sample, sequenced in a study of blood T cell repertoires in COVID-19. The protocol was immunoSEQ multiplex PCR, while the TCRdb copy is restricted to in-frame clones and leaves out a portion. The sample has some 180,000 clones; about four fifths are singletons. The specimen sequenced was peripheral blood. Receptors were obtained from a man between 60 and 75 years old with acute or convalescent COVID-19.

The CDR3 nucleotides read TGTGCCAGCAGCGTAGCAGGGGTAGGGAATTCACCCCTCCACTTT. Protein sequence: CASSVAGVGNSPLHF. The V and J genes are TRBV9 and TRBJ1-6, with D tentatively TRBD1 (6 bases). Germline V gene lookup returns CDR1 SGDLS and CDR2 YYNGEE. V lost 0 bases, J lost 7 bases, and 11 bases lay in between. The CDR3 length is 15 residues.

The sample holds a few counts of this clone. V and J are TRBV19 and TRBJ1-6; TRBD1 aligns across 12 bases. Germline trimming cut 9 bases from V and 5 bases from J; bases unmatched to any gene: 20. CDR3 size: 20 residues. The germline V gene encodes CDR1 LNHDA and CDR2 SQIVND (reference sequence). CDR3 nucleotide sequence: TGTGCCAGCGGCGGTAGGTCGGGACAGGGGGCTATTATGAATAATTCACCCCTCCACTTT. Encoded protein: CASGGRSGQGAIMNNSPLHF.

The gene calls are TRBV18 and TRBJ1-5, with D tentatively TRBD1 (5 bases). V was trimmed by 3 bases and J by 5 bases, leaving 14 bases between them. Germline V gives CDR1 KGHSH, CDR2 LQKENI. This CDR3 has 15 amino acids. This CDR3 reads CASSPGGAADQPQHF. The CDR3 bases are TGTGCCAGCTCACCTGGAGGGGCGGCGGATCAGCCCCAGCATTTT.

This clone appeared a few times. The J gene is TRBJ1-5, the V gene TRBV4-1; tentatively, D is TRBD1 (6 bases). Germline V gives CDR1 MGHRA, CDR2 YSYEKL. The length of the CDR3 is 14 residues. V lost 2 bases and J lost 4, with 9 bases in between. This chain's CDR3 is CASSQRGGNQPQHF. CDR3 in DNA: TGCGCCAGCAGCCAAAGGGGGGGGAATCAGCCCCAGCATTTT.

CDR3 sequence: CASSARSLAGGTGELFF. CDR3 coding DNA: TGTGCCAGCAGCGCGAGATCGCTAGCGGGGGGAACCGGGGAGCTGTTTTTT. This sequence joins TRBV9 and TRBJ2-2, with 11 bases that match TRBD2. With 3 bases clipped from V and 5 bases from J, the junction kept 9 bases outside the gene matches. The CDR3 extends over 17 amino acids. Looked up from germline, CDR1 is SGDLS and CDR2 is YYNGEE.

The V and J genes are TRBV5-4 and TRBJ2-7; 8 nucleotides align to TRBD2. CDR3 length equals 17 residues. After removal of 0 bases from V and 6 bases from J, the junction contained 14 bases not matched to a gene. Germline V gene data show CDR1 as SGHNT and CDR2 as YYREEE (reference sequence). This chain's CDR3 is CASSLAPTGTSRREQYF. The DNA for the CDR3 is TGTGCCAGCAGCTTGGCCCCGACCGGGACTAGTCGTCGCGAGCAGTACTTC.

The rearrangement uses TRBV24-1 and TRBJ1-2; D is perhaps TRBD1 (6 bases). The CDR3 extends over 13 amino acids. The ends were cut back, 1 base at V and 8 bases at J, with 10 bases in the middle. Per the germline V gene, CDR1 is KGHDR and CDR2 is SFDVKD. For the CDR3, the DNA is TGTGCCACCAGTGATTTCAGGGGAAAAGGCTACACCTTC. This gives the protein CATSDFRGKGYTF.

Turning to this clone: Other DNA sequences in this specimen translate into the identical CDR3. This chain connects TRBV9 to TRBJ2-5; 9 bases are a match to TRBD2. CDR1 is SGDLS, CDR2 YYNGEE, per germline. The CDR3 is 15 amino acids. Trimming cost V 10 bases and J 5 bases; bases outside gene matches: 15. CDR3 coding DNA: TGTGCCCGCCGCCCTCAACGGCGGGGGGGGGAGACCCAGTACTTC. Protein product: CARRPQRRGGETQYF.

The chain combines TRBV25-1 with TRBJ2-7; possibly TRBD1 for D (5 bases). Germline V gene sequence: CDR1 MGHDK, CDR2 SYGVNS. The CDR3 has 13 residues. The V end lost 6 bases, the J end lost 1 base, and 10 bases lay between the germline ends. In DNA form, the CDR3 reads TGTGCCAGCAGAGGGGCAGGATCCTACGAGCAGTACTTC. The encoded protein is CASRGAGSYEQYF.

This clone was picked up one time. This rearrangement joins TRBV3-1 (or the pseudogene TRBV3-2) to TRBJ1-6; D perhaps matches TRBD1 (6 bases). The V end was cut by 6 bases, the J end by 3 bases, with 15 bases between. The CDR3 extends over 16 amino acids. The V gene's germline CDR1 is LGHDT and CDR2 YNNKEL (reference sequence). CDR3 DNA: TGTGCCAGCAGTAATGATGCGGACAGCTATAATTCACCCCTCCACTTT. Protein product: CASSNDADSYNSPLHF.

This clone turned up a few times. CDR3 sequence reads: CATERVRSNEQYF. The CDR3, as DNA: TGTGCCACAGAGCGGGTCCGGTCCAACGAGCAGTACTTC. The chain has TRBV24-1 and TRBJ2-7; D may be TRBD2 (6 bases). The V gene lost 10 bases and the J gene lost 5 bases, with 17 bases spanning the gap. The CDR3 runs to 13 residues. Germline V CDR1 and CDR2: KGHDR, SFDVKD.

This clone showed up just once. CDR3 sequence: CASSAYRAGGNTIYF. DNA of the CDR3: TGTGCCAGCAGTGCATACAGGGCGGGTGGAAACACCATATATTTT. This sequence joins TRBV27 and TRBJ1-3, with D possibly being TRBD1 (6 bases). Germline values: CDR1 MNHEY, CDR2 SMNVEV (reference sequence). This CDR3 contains 15 residues. Trimming pared 5 bases from V and 3 bases from J, leaving 14 bases between.